The T cell receptor beta chain under discussion was sequenced for a study of T cells after yellow fever vaccination. MiXCR, applied by TCRdb to the 5' RACE reads, yields one record per CDR3 protein. The data contain a few hundred thousand distinct CDR3 sequences, 3% to 4.5% of them singletons. The clonotype comes from a man aged 18 to 30 who received the YFV17D yellow fever vaccine. Specimen: PBMCs, collected on the day of the yellow fever booster vaccination.

CDR3 nucleotides: TGTGCCAGCAGCCACAGGGGGCTACCCTACGAGCAGTACTTC. Translating it yields CASSHRGLPYEQYF. V and J are TRBV4-2 and TRBJ2-7; 8 nucleotides align to TRBD1. The CDR3 runs 14 residues. Germline trimming cut 3 bases from V and 2 bases from J; bases unmatched to any gene: 3. Germline lookup yields CDR1 LGHNA and CDR2 YNFKEQ.